The sequence of this T cell receptor beta chain was determined in a study of blood T cells in healthy people across ages. To note about this clonotype: The antigen is unknown.

In terms of origin and age, donors were healthy Caucasian individuals from Russia aged about 6 to 90. Study findings and constraints: Long-lived donors carried more naive CD4+ cells and greater diversity than aged donors. Observed TCR beta diversity showed a strong correlation with the percentage of naive T cells as measured by flow cytometry.

Combining a sample-barcoded 5' primer with a J-beta primer mix, a second PCR ran for roughly 7 to 11 cycles. TCRdb processed the 5' RACE reads anew with MiXCR; each CDR3 protein has one entry. The profile covers roughly 1,300,000 distinct CDR3 sequences, with 45% to 70% appearing a single time and 6.7% taken by the ten largest. Sequences were obtained from blood. The clonotype originates from a man younger than 35 in good health.

This CDR3 reads CASSYLQSGNEQFF. The CDR3 DNA reads TGTGCCAGCAGTTATCTCCAGTCTGGCAATGAGCAGTTCTTC. The rearrangement uses TRBV6-5 and TRBJ2-1; no clear D gene. The CDR3 is made up of 14 amino acids. The germline gives CDR1 MNHEY, CDR2 SVGAGI. Trimming stripped 3 bases from V and 6 bases from J, with 12 bases between.